One sample yielded the 26 T cell receptor beta chains listed below, sequenced in a study of shared clonotypes between healthy human individuals. Sequenced by immunoSEQ multiplex PCR; TCRdb stores in-frame clones only, minus some. The sample consists of around 1.5 million clones, 95% to 99% of them appearing once. The source material was naive CD4+ T cells sorted from blood. Stated subset: CD45RA+ positively selected. All receptors derive from a young man in good health.

Points on this clone: The same CDR3 arises from other DNA sequences in this sample as well. The rearrangement uses TRBV6-5 and TRBJ2-5; no definite D call. The germline CDR1 and CDR2 sequences are MNHEY and SVGAGI. Trimming cost V 2 bases and J 2 bases, with 6 bases left between them. This CDR3 has 13 residues. CDR3 sequence reads: CASSYLGQETQYF. In DNA, the CDR3 is TGTGCCAGCAGTTACCTGGGGCAAGAGACCCAGTACTTC.

The J gene is TRBJ2-3, the V gene TRBV9, with a tentative D call TRBD2 (6 bases). This CDR3 spans 16 amino acids. Germline V gene data show CDR1 as SGDLS and CDR2 as YYNGEE. The V and J ends lost 4 bases and 3 bases respectively, with 18 bases between them. The CDR3: CASSPRGDGGTDTQYF. CDR3 coding DNA: TGTGCCAGCAGCCCCCGCGGTGATGGGGGGACAGATACGCAGTATTTT.

The chain recombines TRBV20-1 with TRBJ2-5, with D possibly TRBD1 on 6 matching bases. Germline lookup yields CDR1 DFQATT and CDR2 SNEGSKA (reference sequence). With 5 bases removed from V and 10 bases from J, the gap between germline ends came to 14 bases. The CDR3 contains 11 residues. CDR3 nucleotide sequence: TGCAGTGCTTGGGGGCCAGGGAGCCAGTACTTC. Protein: CSAWGPGSQYF.

The chain employs TRBV9 and TRBJ2-7; 8 nucleotides agree with TRBD1. Looked up from germline, CDR1 is SGDLS and CDR2 is YYNGEE. The V and J ends lost 0 bases and 1 base, in that order; junction bases with no gene match: 12. This CDR3 has 18 amino acids. CDR3 region: CASSVVRQGALKSYEQYF. The CDR3, as DNA: TGTGCCAGCAGCGTAGTTCGGCAGGGGGCACTGAAGTCCTACGAGCAGTACTTC.

The rearrangement links TRBV6-4 to TRBJ2-5; the match to TRBD2 covers 11 bases. Germline CDR1 and CDR2: MRHNA and SNTAGT. After removal of 4 bases from V and 1 base from J, the junction contained 11 bases not matched to a gene. The CDR3 totals 18 residues. The CDR3 nucleotides are TGTGCCAGCAGTGGATCCGGGACTAGCGGAACACTCCAAGAGACCCAGTACTTC. Encoded protein: CASSGSGTSGTLQETQYF.

This clone was seen a single time. This chain links TRBV5-1 with TRBJ1-2, with D unresolved. Germline V gene lookup returns CDR1 SGHRS and CDR2 YFSETQ. The CDR3 sequence is 14 residues long. Between the trimmed V and J ends, which lost 4 bases and 0 bases, there was a span of 10 bases. CDR3 loop: CASSVSNPNYGYTF. CDR3 coding DNA: TGCGCCAGCAGCGTGAGTAACCCTAACTATGGCTACACCTTC.

The genes are TRBV11-2 and TRBJ2-6, with 7 bases fitting TRBD2. The CDR3 consists of 18 residues. The J segment lost 2 bases and the V segment lost 1 base, leaving 8 bases of the junction unmatched. From germline, CDR1 is SGHAT and CDR2 FQNNGV. The CDR3 reads CASSLGLDGGAGANVLTF. CDR3 DNA: TGTGCCAGCAGCTTAGGGCTGGATGGGGGGGCTGGGGCCAACGTCCTGACTTTC.

This clone was observed a handful of times. The chain has TRBV10-3 and TRBJ2-1; no definite D call. V was shortened by 0 bases and J by 9 bases, with 9 bases between the two germline ends. This CDR3 spans 13 amino acids. CDR1 ENHRY and CDR2 SYGVKD come from the germline V gene. The CDR3 DNA sequence: TGTGCCATCAGTGAGTCGAGACTCGGTGAGCAGTTCTTC. Encoded protein: CAISESRLGEQFF.

Turning to this clone: The same CDR3 also results from other DNA sequences found in this sample. This rearrangement joins TRBV5-1 to TRBJ1-1; D not resolved. Trimming shortened V by 0 bases and J by 1 base, and 7 bases separated the two germline ends. The germline CDR1 and CDR2 sequences are SGHRS and YFSETQ. The CDR3 totals 14 residues. CDR3 sequence: CASSLDSGNTEAFF. CDR3 DNA sequence: TGCGCCAGCAGCTTGGATTCGGGGAACACTGAAGCTTTCTTT.

The chain uses TRBV2 and TRBJ1-5; 9 bases are a match to TRBD1. Trimming cost V 7 bases and J 5 bases; bases outside gene matches: 3. Germline loops: CDR1 SNHLY, CDR2 FYNNEI. The CDR3 extends over 13 amino acids. The CDR3 loop is CASKTGGHQPQHF. CDR3 sequence (DNA): TGTGCCAGCAAGACAGGGGGTCATCAGCCCCAGCATTTT.

CDR3 in DNA: TGTGCCAGCAGCTTGGGGCTAGCGGGTAATGAGCAGTTCTTC. Its protein product is CASSLGLAGNEQFF. This chain links TRBV5-8 with TRBJ2-1; 8 positions match TRBD2. CDR3 length: 14 amino acids. Germline assignment: CDR1 SGHTS and CDR2 YDEGEE. J was trimmed by 7 bases and V by 0 bases; bases with no gene match: 3.

V and J are TRBV18 and TRBJ1-5; 9 bases are a match to TRBD1. The V gene end was trimmed by 4 bases and the J gene end by 1 base; junction bases not matched to a gene: 11. Germline CDR1 is KGHSH and CDR2 is LQKENI. This CDR3 has 18 residues. The CDR3 DNA reads TGTGCCAGCTCACTAAAAACAGGGGGCGCCGGGAGCAATCAGCCCCAGCATTTT. Its protein product is CASSLKTGGAGSNQPQHF. Full variable domain (outside the CDR3, taken from reference TRBV18 and TRBJ1-5): NAGVMQNPRHLVRRRGQEARLRCSPMKGHSHVYWYRQLPEEGLKFMVYLQKENIIDESGMPKERFSAEFPKEGPSILRIQQVVRGDSAAYFCASSLKTGGAGSNQPQHFGDGTRLSIL.

This clone came up once. DNA of the CDR3: TGTGCCAGCGGTGAGAGATGGCGGACGCGCTCTGGGGCCAACGTCCTGACTTTC. Translated: CASGERWRTRSGANVLTF. The chain uses TRBV7-8 and TRBJ2-6; D is unresolved. Trimming removed 8 bases from V and 0 bases from J, with 20 bases in between. The CDR3 extends over 18 amino acids. CDR1 SGHVS and CDR2 FQNEAQ come from the germline V gene.

The rearrangement uses TRBV28 and TRBJ1-1, with D perhaps matching TRBD1 (6 bases). Per the germline V gene, CDR1 is MDHEN and CDR2 is SYDVKM. With 8 bases removed from V and 8 bases from J, the gap between germline ends came to 12 bases. This CDR3 is 11 amino acids long. The CDR3, as DNA: TGTGCCAGCCGACAGGAGATGGAAGCTTTCTTT. It yields the protein CASRQEMEAFF.

The chain links TRBV2 to TRBJ1-5, with a tentative D call TRBD1 (5 bases). CDR1 and CDR2 (germline): SNHLY, FYNNEI. With 5 bases removed from V and 2 bases from J, the gap between germline ends came to 10 bases. This CDR3 contains 14 residues. The CDR3, as DNA: TGTGCCAGCAGTACAGGTGTGGGCAATCAGCCCCAGCATTTT. This codes for CASSTGVGNQPQHF. Based on the CDR3 plus reference TRBV2 and TRBJ1-5, the full variable domain is EPEVTQTPSHQVTQMGQEVILRCVPISNHLYFYWYRQILGQKVEFLVSFYNNEISEKSEIFDDQFSVERPDGSNFTLKIRSTKLEDSAMYFCASSTGVGNQPQHFGDGTRLSIL.

The CDR3 here is CASRLGGKISNQPQHF. The CDR3 nucleotides read TGTGCAAGTCGCTTAGGCGGTAAAATTAGCAATCAGCCCCAGCATTTT. This chain joins TRBV12-2 and TRBJ1-5. TRBV12-2 is classified as a pseudogene. The CDR3 is made up of 16 amino acids.

This clone was observed a single time. This sample includes further DNA sequences coding for the same CDR3. V is TRBV2 and J is TRBJ2-7; 10 nucleotides align to TRBD1. The germline gives CDR1 SNHLY, CDR2 FYNNEI. This CDR3 contains 13 residues. The V and J ends lost 9 bases and 4 bases, in that order; junction bases with no gene match: 6. The CDR3, as DNA: TGTGCCAGTAACCGGGACAGGGGTTACGAGCAGTACTTC. This codes for CASNRDRGYEQYF.

This clone has a single count. The rearrangement joins TRBV5-6 to TRBJ2-3, with D tentatively TRBD2 (5 bases). The CDR3 has 16 amino acids. V gave up 2 bases and J gave up 0 bases, with 13 bases separating them. The germline gives CDR1 SGHDT, CDR2 YYEEEE. DNA of the CDR3: TGTGCCAGCAGCTTATTTAAGAAGCGGAGCACAGATACGCAGTATTTT. Translation: CASSLFKKRSTDTQYF.

The table lists this clone with a count of one. The V call is TRBV18, the J call TRBJ2-7, with 7 bases identical to TRBD2. V lost 8 bases, J lost 2 bases, and 9 bases stayed unmatched. The CDR3 loop spans 14 amino acids. Germline CDR1 KGHSH, CDR2 LQKENI. CDR3 sequence reads: CASATGGGTYEQYF. CDR3 DNA sequence: TGTGCCAGCGCAACGGGCGGGGGAACCTACGAGCAGTACTTC.

The CDR3 is CASSPGGDLLTYEQYF. CDR3 sequence (DNA): TGTGCCAGCAGCCCCGGAGGAGACTTGCTTACCTACGAGCAGTACTTC. This sequence joins TRBV9 and TRBJ2-7, with D possibly TRBD2 on 5 matching bases. V was shortened by 4 bases and J by 2 bases, with 19 bases between the two germline ends. Germline CDR1 and CDR2: SGDLS and YYNGEE. The CDR3 covers 16 residues.

The chain has TRBV28 and TRBJ1-4, with 8 positions matching TRBD1. This CDR3 contains 16 residues. The germline gives CDR1 MDHEN, CDR2 SYDVKM. The junction had 7 bases not matched to a gene; V was cut back by 4 bases and J by 3 bases. DNA for the CDR3: TGTGCCAGCAGTTCCACGGGACAGGACCCTAATGAAAAACTGTTTTTT. It codes for CASSSTGQDPNEKLFF. Full variable domain (rest looked up from reference TRBV28 and TRBJ1-4): DVKVTQSSRYLVKRTGEKVFLECVQDMDHENMFWYRQDPGLGLRLIYFSYDVKMKEKGDIPEGYSVSREKKERFSLILESASTNQTSMYLCASSSTGQDPNEKLFFGSGTQLSVL.

This chain uses TRBV28 with TRBJ1-1, with TRBD1 identical over 9 bases. This CDR3 spans 14 amino acids. V gave up 6 bases and J gave up 9 bases; unmatched junction bases: 11. Germline V lookup: CDR1 MDHEN, CDR2 SYDVKM. In DNA form, the CDR3 reads TGTGCCAGCAGGCCACTCTCCGGGACAGGGAAAGCTTTCTTT. It translates to CASRPLSGTGKAFF.

On this clone: Other DNA sequences from this sample encode an identical CDR3 as well. The chain recombines TRBV5-4 with TRBJ1-3; no definite D call. CDR1 is SGHNT and CDR2 is YYREEE in the germline V gene (reference sequence). This CDR3 comprises 15 residues. V lost 0 bases to trimming and J lost 4 bases, with 11 bases between them. The CDR3 sequence is CASSLAGPAGNTIYF. CDR3 sequence (DNA): TGTGCCAGCAGCTTGGCTGGGCCCGCGGGAAACACCATATATTTT. Based on the CDR3 plus reference TRBV5-4 and TRBJ1-3, the full variable domain is ETGVTQSPTHLIKTRGQQVTLRCSSQSGHNTVSWYQQALGQGPQFIFQYYREEENGRGNFPPRFSGLQFPNYSSELNVNALELDDSALYLCASSLAGPAGNTIYFGEGSWLTVV.

A remark on this clone: Other DNA sequences of this sample code for an identical CDR3. This chain links TRBV18 with TRBJ2-7, with TRBD2 as a possible D gene (5 bases). Trimming stripped 1 base from V and 4 bases from J, with 11 bases between. The CDR3 covers 14 residues. CDR1 is KGHSH, CDR2 LQKENI, per germline. CDR3 region: CASSPRPGEYEQYF. Here the CDR3 DNA reads TGTGCCAGCTCACCACGCCCCGGGGAGTACGAGCAGTACTTC.

Points on this clone: Other DNA sequences in this specimen translate into the identical CDR3. V usage is TRBV15 and J usage is TRBJ1-1, with D unresolved. Trimming took off 0 bases at V and 0 bases at J, with 5 bases between the two ends. The CDR3 is 14 amino acids. Germline assignment: CDR1 LNHNV and CDR2 YYDKDF (reference sequence). CDR3 in DNA: TGTGCCACCAGCAGAGATCATTTGAACACTGAAGCTTTCTTT. Amino acids: CATSRDHLNTEAFF. The variable domain in full, completed from reference TRBV15 and TRBJ1-1, reads DAMVIQNPRYQVTQFGKPVTLSCSQTLNHNVMYWYQQKSSQAPKLLFHYYDKDFNNEADTPDNFQSRRPNTSFCFLDIRSPGLGDTAMYLCATSRDHLNTEAFFGQGTRLTVV.

The chain is built from TRBV7-6 and TRBJ2-3; D is unclear. With 4 bases removed from V and 4 bases from J, the gap between germline ends came to 9 bases. CDR1 SGHVS and CDR2 FNYEAQ come from the germline V gene. This CDR3 region has 13 residues. The CDR3 nucleotides read TGTGCCAGCAGCTACACGATCGCAGATACGCAGTATTTT. It is translated as CASSYTIADTQYF.